This T cell receptor (beta chain) is from a study of blood T cell repertoires in COVID-19. The data were produced by immunoSEQ multiplex PCR, yet TCRdb's version contains in-frame clones alone and is incomplete. The data contain some 320,000 clones, almost 85% of them singletons. In this sample, this clone turned up once. Germline V gene sequence: CDR1 SGHAT, CDR2 FQNNGV. This CDR3 has 15 amino acids. Unmatched junction bases numbered 9, after V lost 5 bases and J lost 3 bases. The genes are TRBV11-2 and TRBJ1-2; 7 nucleotides line up with TRBD1. The clonotype originates from a human donor in a cohort sampled during active COVID-19. Specimen: peripheral blood. This CDR3 reads CASSPERGRHYGYTF. The DNA for the CDR3 is TGTGCCAGCAGCCCGGAGAGGGGGCGGCACTATGGCTACACCTTC.